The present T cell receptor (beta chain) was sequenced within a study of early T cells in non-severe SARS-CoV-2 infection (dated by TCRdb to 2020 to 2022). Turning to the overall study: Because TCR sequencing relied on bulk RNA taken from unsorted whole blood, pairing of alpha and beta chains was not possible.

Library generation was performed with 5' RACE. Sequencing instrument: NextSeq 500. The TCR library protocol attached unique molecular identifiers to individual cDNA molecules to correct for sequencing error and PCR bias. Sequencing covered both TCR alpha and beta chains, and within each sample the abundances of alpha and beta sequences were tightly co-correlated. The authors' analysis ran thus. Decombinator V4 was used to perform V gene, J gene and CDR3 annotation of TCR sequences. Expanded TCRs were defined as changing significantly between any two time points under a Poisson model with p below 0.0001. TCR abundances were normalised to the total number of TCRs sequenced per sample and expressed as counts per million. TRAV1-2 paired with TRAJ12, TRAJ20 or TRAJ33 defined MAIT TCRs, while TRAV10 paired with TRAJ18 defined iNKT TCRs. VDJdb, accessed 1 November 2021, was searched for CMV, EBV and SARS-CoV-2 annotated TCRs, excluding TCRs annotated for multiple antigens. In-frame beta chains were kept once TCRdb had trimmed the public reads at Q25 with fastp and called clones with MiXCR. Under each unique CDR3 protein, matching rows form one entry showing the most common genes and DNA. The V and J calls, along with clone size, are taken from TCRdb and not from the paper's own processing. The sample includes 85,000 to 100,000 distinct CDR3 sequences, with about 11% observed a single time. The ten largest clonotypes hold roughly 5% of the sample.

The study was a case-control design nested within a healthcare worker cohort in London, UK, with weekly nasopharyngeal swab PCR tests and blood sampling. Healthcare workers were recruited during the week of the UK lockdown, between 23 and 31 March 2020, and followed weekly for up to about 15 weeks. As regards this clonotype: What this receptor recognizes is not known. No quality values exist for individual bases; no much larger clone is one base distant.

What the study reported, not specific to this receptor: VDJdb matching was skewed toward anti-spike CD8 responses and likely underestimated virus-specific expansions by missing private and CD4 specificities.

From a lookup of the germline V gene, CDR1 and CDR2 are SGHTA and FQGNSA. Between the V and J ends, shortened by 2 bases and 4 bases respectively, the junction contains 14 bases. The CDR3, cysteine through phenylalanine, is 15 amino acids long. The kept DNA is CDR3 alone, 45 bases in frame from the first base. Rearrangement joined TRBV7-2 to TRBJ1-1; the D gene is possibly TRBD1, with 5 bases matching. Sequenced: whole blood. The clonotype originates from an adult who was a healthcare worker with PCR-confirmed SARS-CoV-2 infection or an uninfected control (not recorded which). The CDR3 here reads CASSLLATGGTEAFF. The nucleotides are TGTGCCAGCAGCTTATTGGCAACAGGAGGCACTGAAGCTTTCTTT.